These 16 T cell receptor beta chains came from one sample sequenced in a study of T-cell reconstitution after alpha-beta-depleted transplantation in children. TCRbeta library preparation incorporated unique molecular identifiers. TCRdb ran MiXCR on the PCR reads and lists one entry per CDR3 protein. The sample lists 150,000 to 200,000 distinct CDR3 sequences; 6% to 7% were seen once. This specimen consisted of PBMCs from the stem cell graft donor, obtained from the stem cell graft. The receptor set was obtained from a human donor who donated a stem cell graft to a child with Wiskott-Aldrich syndrome.

This clonotype came up many times. The chain uses TRBV12-3 or TRBV12-4 and TRBJ2-1; 7 bases line up with TRBD2. After removal of 7 bases from V and 10 bases from J, the junction contained 13 bases not matched to a gene. This CDR3 contains 14 residues. CDR3 amino acids: CASTISGAPLEQFF. DNA of the CDR3: TGTGCCAGCACCATCAGCGGGGCCCCACTAGAGCAGTTCTTC.

This clonotype turned up a few times. This chain uses TRBV27 with TRBJ2-3, with 11 nucleotides matching TRBD2. Germline V gene data show CDR1 as MNHEY and CDR2 as SMNVEV (reference sequence). The CDR3 spans 19 residues. V gave up 1 base and J gave up 0 bases; unmatched junction bases: 9. The CDR3 DNA is TGTGCCAGCAGTTTATGGCTAGCGGGAGGTCTTGCTAGCACAGATACGCAGTATTTT. It is translated as CASSLWLAGGLASTDTQYF.

Many counts were recorded for this clonotype. This chain connects TRBV29-1 to TRBJ2-2; D gene unclear. The CDR3 consists of 13 residues. Between the trimmed V and J ends, which lost 0 bases and 8 bases, there was a span of 10 bases. Germline values: CDR1 SQVTM, CDR2 ANQGSEA. CDR3 DNA: TGCAGCGTTGAAGAGTATCTTGCGGGGGAGCTGTTTTTT. Protein product: CSVEEYLAGELFF.

This clonotype has a handful of counts. The rearrangement joins TRBV18 to TRBJ2-7; no definite D call. Germline CDR1 KGHSH, CDR2 LQKENI. The CDR3 is 15 amino acids. V was shortened by 3 bases and J by 0 bases, with 12 bases between the two germline ends. For the CDR3, the DNA is TGTGCCAGCTCACCGAATCCATCCTACTCCTACGAGCAGTACTTC. Amino acid sequence: CASSPNPSYSYEQYF.

This clonotype was detected a few times. V gene TRBV3-1 combines with J gene TRBJ1-2, with a tentative D call TRBD1 (5 bases). The CDR3 covers 14 residues. CDR1 and CDR2 from the germline V gene are LGHDT and YNNKEL (reference sequence). Trimming took 0 bases from V and 8 from J, leaving 13 bases between them. CDR3 DNA sequence: TGTGCCAGCAGCCAAGATGAGGGGATAGGCGGCTACACCTTC. This codes for CASSQDEGIGGYTF.

The table lists this clonotype with a count of one. The V and J genes are TRBV20-1 and TRBJ2-2; 12 bases are shared with TRBD2. CDR1 is DFQATT and CDR2 is SNEGSKA in the germline V gene (reference sequence). Trimming took 1 base from V and 0 from J; bases not matched to a gene: 9. The CDR3 extends over 19 amino acids. The CDR3 loop reads CSARASGLAGPPNTGELFF. The DNA of the CDR3 is TGCAGTGCTAGAGCTTCCGGACTAGCGGGACCGCCGAACACCGGGGAGCTGTTTTTT.

This clonotype was counted at least ten times. V gene TRBV12-3 or TRBV12-4 combines with J gene TRBJ1-1; 7 nucleotides match TRBD1. The ends lost 2 bases at V and 3 bases at J; junction bases unmatched: 0. This CDR3 spans 13 amino acids. The CDR3 region is CASSLQGDTEAFF. CDR3 bases: TGTGCCAGCAGTTTACAGGGGGACACTGAAGCTTTCTTT.

The chain couples TRBV5-1 to TRBJ2-1; 8 positions match TRBD2. V trimming: 7 bases; J trimming: 6 bases; junction bases outside the gene matches: 12. The CDR3 totals 15 residues. The germline CDR1 and CDR2 sequences are SGHRS and YFSETQ. CDR3 sequence: CASQGTSGGGNEQFF. CDR3 DNA sequence: TGCGCCAGCCAGGGAACGTCGGGGGGGGGCAATGAGCAGTTCTTC.

J is TRBJ2-7 and V is TRBV30; 7 bases match TRBD2. After removal of 0 bases from V and 10 bases from J, the junction contained 9 bases not matched to a gene. This CDR3 comprises 13 residues. CDR1 and CDR2 from the germline V gene are GTSNPN and SVGIG (reference sequence). CDR3 sequence reads: CAWSVHGLAVQYF. The CDR3 DNA reads as TGTGCCTGGAGTGTACATGGGCTAGCGGTCCAGTACTTC.

This clonotype was detected ten times or more. The chain joins TRBV11-1 to TRBJ2-3; 7 bases are shared with TRBD2. The CDR3 has 16 amino acids. Germline CDR1 SGHAT, CDR2 FQDESV (reference sequence). V dropped 2 bases and J dropped 2; count of bases not matched to a gene: 7. CDR3 region: CASSLRAGDLTDTQYF. As DNA, the CDR3 is TGTGCCAGCAGCTTACGTGCGGGGGACCTCACAGATACGCAGTATTTT.

This clonotype was seen a handful of times. V gene TRBV5-1 combines with J gene TRBJ2-1; 8 bases fit TRBD2. Germline trimming cut 1 base from V and 1 base from J; bases unmatched to any gene: 7. CDR1 SGHRS and CDR2 YFSETQ come from the germline V gene. The CDR3 totals 17 residues. The CDR3 is CASSLWGRGVSYNEQFF. CDR3 bases: TGCGCCAGCAGCTTGTGGGGGCGGGGGGTTTCCTACAATGAGCAGTTCTTC.

The sample holds a few counts of this clonotype. The chain is built from TRBV6-5 and TRBJ1-2; D is ambiguous. This CDR3 region has 14 residues. Trimming removed 0 bases at V and 2 bases at J, with 7 bases between. Germline values: CDR1 MNHEY, CDR2 SVGAGI. CDR3 bases: TGTGCCAGCAGTTACTCGAACACCAACTATGGCTACACCTTC. The encoded protein is CASSYSNTNYGYTF.

In its sample, this clonotype was seen a few times. This chain links TRBV28 with TRBJ2-5; the match to TRBD1 covers 12 bases. Trimming at V came to 5 bases and at J to 4 bases, leaving 11 bases not matched to a gene. CDR3 length: 17 residues. CDR1 and CDR2 (germline): MDHEN, SYDVKM. CDR3 sequence: CASSPLGQGATVETQYF. CDR3 bases: TGTGCCAGCAGTCCCCTGGGACAGGGGGCGACCGTAGAGACCCAGTACTTC.

V gene TRBV11-2 combines with J gene TRBJ1-2, with D perhaps matching TRBD1 (6 bases). V was trimmed by 4 bases and J by 0 bases, leaving 24 bases between them. CDR1 and CDR2 from the germline V gene are SGHAT and FQNNGV. This CDR3 has 19 residues. In nucleotides, the CDR3 is TGTGCCAGCAGCTCCTACGATATGTGGGTAGGGGGTCCTAACTATGGCTACACCTTC. Amino acids: CASSSYDMWVGGPNYGYTF.

This clonotype was recorded many times. The chain combines TRBV7-2 with TRBJ2-3; 10 positions match TRBD2. The CDR3 is 16 residues long. V lost 3 bases, J lost 4 bases, and 7 bases stayed unmatched. Per the germline V gene, CDR1 is SGHTA and CDR2 is FQGNSA. The CDR3 coding sequence is TGTGCCAGCAGCTTGATCCCAGCGGGAGGGCCAGATACGCAGTATTTT. Translating gives CASSLIPAGGPDTQYF.

This clonotype turned up a few times. The chain has TRBV5-5 and TRBJ2-2; no clear D. V was pared by 3 bases and J by 7 bases, with 19 bases between. The germline gives CDR1 SGHKS, CDR2 YYEKEE (reference sequence). The CDR3 extends over 16 amino acids. For the CDR3, the DNA is TGTGCCAGCAGCTACGTCGTCCCTGAGAGAGTCGGGGAGCTGTTTTTT. This translates into CASSYVVPERVGELFF.